The rows below give T cell receptor beta chains drawn from one sample of a study of shared clonotypes between healthy human individuals. The protocol was immunoSEQ multiplex PCR, while the TCRdb copy is restricted to in-frame clones and leaves out a portion. The sample has some 1,900,000 clones; approximately 94% are singletons. The sample taken for sequencing was naive CD8+ T cells sorted from blood. The receptors come from a young man in good health. The CDR3 runs from the conserved cysteine through the conserved F or W. Expanded clones are given a class, and other clones once, few, many or no size at all.

CDR3 length	clone size	V gene	CDR3 protein
16	NA	TRBV21-1	CASSKDRTLSSYGYTF
14	NA	TRBV28	CASSLGGTSSPLHF
13	NA	TRBV27	CASSLGGYYGYTF
14	NA	TRBV13	CASSLSGLGETQYF
13	NA	TRBV28	CASSAQGSGGYTF
15	NA	TRBV6-6	CASTRVRVGADTQYF
12	NA	TRBV19	CASSMQGPGYTF
11	NA	TRBV6-5	CASSPGTEAFF
16	NA	TRBV7-9	CASSLDGFGEYSPLHF
17	once	TRBV19	CASSTLKGLGDTGELFF
14	NA	TRBV7-6	CASSAGTNYNEQFF
16	NA	TRBV19	CASSIGGNRVDQPQHF
14	NA	TRBV19	CASKGRDVSYEQYF
14	NA	TRBV6-6	CASSYLGVDQPQHF
13	NA	TRBV13	CASSPEDAGELFF
11	NA	TRBV27	CASRFYQPQHF
15	NA	TRBV9	CASSVGTSVNYEQYF
15	NA	TRBV6-5	CASSYSSGTYNEQFF
16	NA	TRBV28	CASSFMGGGAFYEQYF
15	NA	TRBV7-9	CASTDPRGPTDTQYF
12	NA	TRBV5-1	CASTGQGAGYTF
17	NA	TRBV2	CASSGLWVAGDGETQYF
15	NA	TRBV5-1	CASSLAQGQNHEQYF
14	NA	TRBV30	CAWSGYPNTGELFF
14	NA	TRBV6-5	CASSTTGMNTEAFF
12	NA	TRBV2	CARGTRSYEQYF
14	NA	TRBV7-9	CASSEPGFDNEQFF